A selection of T cell receptor beta chains follows, all from one sample in a study of metastatic and nonmetastatic thyroid tumors. TCRdb reprocessed the PCR reads using MiXCR. The data hold tens of thousands of clones, with less than 30% observed a single time. Sequencing input: blood. The receptor source for this set is a male donor with papillary thyroid cancer or a benign thyroid nodule (not recorded which). Some clones in this sample may be carry-over from other donors' samples. Each CDR3 is given with its conserved first and last residue. The D gene is left open where the match is weak. The listing skips clone size in some rows; elsewhere it reads once, few, many or a size class.

v_gene	j_gene	len	d_gene	abundance	CDR3aa	CDR3nt
TRBV12-3/TRBV12-4	TRBJ2-3	12	NA	medium-sized	CASSVSTDTQYF	TGTGCCAGCAGTGTTAGCACAGATACGCAGTATTTT
TRBV12-3/TRBV12-4	TRBJ1-1	13	NA	many	CASSNTGRTEAFF	TGTGCCAGCAGTAACACAGGGAGAACTGAAGCTTTCTTT
TRBV28	TRBJ1-5	15	NA	many	CASSFSGDNNQPQHF	TGTGCCAGCAGTTTTAGCGGGGACAACAATCAGCCCCAGCATTTT
TRBV29-1	TRBJ2-5	16	NA	many	CSVDRDGFVGQETQYF	TGCAGCGTTGATCGGGACGGTTTCGTCGGCCAAGAGACCCAGTACTTC
TRBV27	TRBJ2-5	14	NA	many	CASSLIGTQETQYF	TGTGCCAGCAGTTTAATAGGGACACAAGAGACCCAGTACTTC
TRBV6-1	TRBJ2-1	15	TRBD1	few	CASSEGTGEYNEQFF	TGTGCCAGCAGTGAAGGGACAGGGGAATACAATGAGCAGTTCTTC
TRBV3-1	TRBJ2-7	14	TRBD1	few	CASSLGQRAYEQYF	TGTGCCAGCAGCCTGGGACAGCGAGCCTACGAGCAGTACTTC
TRBV6-1	TRBJ1-1	14	TRBD1	NA	CASSDRTGNTEAFF	TGTGCCAGCAGTGACCGGACAGGTAACACTGAAGCTTTCTTT
TRBV19	TRBJ2-7	14	TRBD1	NA	CASRSGQDLSEQYF	TGTGCCAGTAGAAGCGGACAGGACCTCTCCGAGCAGTACTTC
TRBV12-3/TRBV12-4	TRBJ2-1	15	TRBD2	NA	CASTFGGTSYNEQFF	TGTGCCAGCACCTTCGGGGGGACCTCTTACAATGAGCAGTTCTTC